This paragraph reports one T cell receptor (beta chain). Its matching antigen is unknown. Clones were sequenced by immunoSEQ multiplex PCR, and TCRdb holds only the in-frame ones, with some missing. The data contain about 16,000 clones, 90% to 95% of them singletons. These data originate in a study of T cell repertoires in ileal Crohn's disease. Study-wide background: About half of patients got postoperative therapy: about a dozen thiopurines, some 19 anti-TNF.

Findings and limits, study-wide: Active smokers at surgery had more clonal expansions than non-smokers. All patients with clonality above 26.8% had endoscopic recurrence. Compared with CD4 T cells, sorted CD8 cells carried more expanded clones.

The CDR3 runs 16 residues. V shed 0 bases and J 5 bases; nucleotides not matched to a gene: 9. Germline-derived CDR1 and CDR2 are SGHRS and YFSETQ. The origin of this receptor is an adult with Crohn's disease. Sequenced sample: ileal tissue. The chain combines TRBV5-1 with TRBJ1-1; 8 bases match TRBD1. CDR3 amino acids: CASSLDGSRGPTEAFF. CDR3 in DNA: TGCGCCAGCAGCTTGGATGGAAGCAGGGGGCCAACTGAAGCTTTCTTT. The full variable domain, completed using reference TRBV5-1 and TRBJ1-1, is KAGVTQTPRYLIKTRGQQVTLSCSPISGHRSVSWYQQTPGQGLQFLFEYFSETQRNKGNFPGRFSGRQFSNSRSEMNVSTLELGDSALYLCASSLDGSRGPTEAFFGQGTRLTVV.